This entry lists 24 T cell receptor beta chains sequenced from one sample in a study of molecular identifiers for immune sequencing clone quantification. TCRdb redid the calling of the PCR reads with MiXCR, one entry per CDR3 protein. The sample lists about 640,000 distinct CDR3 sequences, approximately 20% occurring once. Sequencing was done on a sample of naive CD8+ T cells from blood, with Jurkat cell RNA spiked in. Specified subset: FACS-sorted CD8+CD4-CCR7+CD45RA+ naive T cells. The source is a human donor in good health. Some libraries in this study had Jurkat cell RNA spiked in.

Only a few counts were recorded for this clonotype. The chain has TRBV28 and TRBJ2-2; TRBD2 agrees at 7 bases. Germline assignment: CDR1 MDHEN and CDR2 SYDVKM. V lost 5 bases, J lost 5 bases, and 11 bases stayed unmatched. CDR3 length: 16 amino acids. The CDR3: CASSTPGTTHTGELFF. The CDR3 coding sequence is TGTGCCAGCAGTACACCCGGGACTACCCATACCGGGGAGCTGTTTTTT.

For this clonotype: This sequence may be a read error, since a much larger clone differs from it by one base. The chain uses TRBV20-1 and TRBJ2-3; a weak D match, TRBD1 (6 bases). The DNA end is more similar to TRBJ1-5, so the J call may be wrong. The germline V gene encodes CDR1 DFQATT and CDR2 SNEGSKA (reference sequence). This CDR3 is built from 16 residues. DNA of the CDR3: TGCAGTGCTGGTCGACTAGCGGGGGGCTACACAGATACGCAGCATTTT. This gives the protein CSAGRLAGGYTDTQHF.

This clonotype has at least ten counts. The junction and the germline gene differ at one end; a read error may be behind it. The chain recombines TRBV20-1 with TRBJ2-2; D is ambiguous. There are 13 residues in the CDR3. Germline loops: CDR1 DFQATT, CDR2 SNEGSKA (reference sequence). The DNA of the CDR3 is TGCAGTGCAAGAGAGGTGAACACCGGGGAGCTGTTTTTT. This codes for CSAREVNTGELFF.

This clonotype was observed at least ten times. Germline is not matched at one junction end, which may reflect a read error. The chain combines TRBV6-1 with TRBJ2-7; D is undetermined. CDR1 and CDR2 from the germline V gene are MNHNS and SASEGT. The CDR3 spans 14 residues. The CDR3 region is CATSLVPSQYEQYF. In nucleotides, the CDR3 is TGTGCCACCAGTCTGGTCCCTTCCCAATACGAGCAGTACTTC.

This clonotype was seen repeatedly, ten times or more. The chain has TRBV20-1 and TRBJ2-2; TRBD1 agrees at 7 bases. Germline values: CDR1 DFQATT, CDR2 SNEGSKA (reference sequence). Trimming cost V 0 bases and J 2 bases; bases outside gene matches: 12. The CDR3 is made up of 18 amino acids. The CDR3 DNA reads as TGCAGTGCTAGAGACAAACTCCCGAGACAGGGAAACACCGGGGAGCTGTTTTTT. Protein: CSARDKLPRQGNTGELFF.

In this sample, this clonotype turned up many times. The CDR3 DNA sequence: TGCAGTGCTAGAGTTGGGCAGGGGGCTACCTACGAGCAGTACTTC. Translation gives CSARVGQGATYEQYF. This chain connects TRBV20-1 to TRBJ2-7, with TRBD1 matching over 8 bases. CDR1 and CDR2 (germline): DFQATT, SNEGSKA (reference sequence). The CDR3 has 15 amino acids. V trimming: 1 base; J trimming: 2 bases; junction bases outside the gene matches: 7.

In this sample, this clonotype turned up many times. The CDR3 loop is CACKPEVPGETQYF. The CDR3 nucleotides are TGTGCCTGTAAGCCGGAGGTCCCGGGAGAGACCCAGTACTTC. The chain has TRBV12-3 or TRBV12-4 and TRBJ2-5; a possible D gene is TRBD2 (5 bases). The V end lost 11 bases, the J end lost 4 bases, and 20 bases lay between the germline ends. This CDR3 is 14 amino acids long.

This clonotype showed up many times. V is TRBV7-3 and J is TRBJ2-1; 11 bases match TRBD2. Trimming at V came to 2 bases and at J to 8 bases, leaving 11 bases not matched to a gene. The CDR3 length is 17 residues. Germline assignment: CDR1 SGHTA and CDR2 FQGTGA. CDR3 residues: CASSLVSGRALLDEQFF. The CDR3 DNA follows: TGTGCCAGCAGCTTAGTTAGCGGGAGGGCCCTCTTGGATGAGCAGTTCTTC.

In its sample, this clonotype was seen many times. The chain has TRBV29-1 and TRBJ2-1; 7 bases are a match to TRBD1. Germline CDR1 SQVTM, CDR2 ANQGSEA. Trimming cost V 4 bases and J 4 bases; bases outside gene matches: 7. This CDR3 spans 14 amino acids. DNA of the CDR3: TGCAGCGTTGTAGGGACAGCGAGGTACAATGAGCAGTTCTTC. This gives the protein CSVVGTARYNEQFF.

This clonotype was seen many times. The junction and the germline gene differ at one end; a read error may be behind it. This CDR3 reads CASSLSPNQPQHF. Written as DNA, the CDR3 is TGCGCCAGCAGCTTGTCCCCCAATCAGCCCCAGCATTTT. The chain links TRBV27 to TRBJ1-5, with D unresolved. Germline V lookup: CDR1 MNHEY, CDR2 SMNVEV (reference sequence). The CDR3 is 13 residues long.

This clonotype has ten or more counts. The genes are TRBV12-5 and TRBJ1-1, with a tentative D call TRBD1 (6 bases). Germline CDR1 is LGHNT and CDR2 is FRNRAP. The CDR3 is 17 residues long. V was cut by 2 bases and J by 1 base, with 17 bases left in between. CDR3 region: CASGLTGAAGQNTEAFF. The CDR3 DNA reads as TGTGCTAGTGGTTTGACGGGGGCGGCGGGGCAGAACACTGAAGCTTTCTTT.

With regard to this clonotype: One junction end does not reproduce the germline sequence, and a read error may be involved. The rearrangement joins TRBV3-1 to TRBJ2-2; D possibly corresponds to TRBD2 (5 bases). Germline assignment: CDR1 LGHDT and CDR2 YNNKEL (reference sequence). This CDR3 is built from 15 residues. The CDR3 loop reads CASSRAPHDTGVLFF. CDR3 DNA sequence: TGTGCCAGCAGCCGAGCACCTCATGACACCGGGGTGCTGTTTTTT.

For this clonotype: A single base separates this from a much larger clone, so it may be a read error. CDR3 nucleotides: TGTGCCAGCGGGCTTCCCCTTGACAGCCAAGAGACCCAGTACTTC. Translated, it gives CASGLPLDSQETQYF. This chain joins TRBV7-9 and TRBJ2-5; perhaps TRBD1 as D (5 bases). The CDR3 sequence is 15 residues long. CDR1 SEHNR and CDR2 FQNEAQ come from the germline V gene (reference sequence). The ends were cut back, 8 bases at V and 1 base at J, with 17 bases in the middle.

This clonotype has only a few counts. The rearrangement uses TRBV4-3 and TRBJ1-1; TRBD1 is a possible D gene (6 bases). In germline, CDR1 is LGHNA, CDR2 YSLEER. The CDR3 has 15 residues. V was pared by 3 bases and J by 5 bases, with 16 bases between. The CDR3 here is CASSQKQGLFTEAFF. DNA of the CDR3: TGCGCCAGCAGCCAGAAACAGGGTTTATTTACTGAAGCTTTCTTT.

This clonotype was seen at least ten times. Here the CDR3 DNA reads TGTGCCAGTAGTATCCGTGGGACTAGCGTCAGAGTCCAACCTAGCACAGATACGCAGTATTTT. Translation: CASSIRGTSVRVQPSTDTQYF. The chain carries TRBV19 and TRBJ2-3; TRBD2 aligns across 10 bases. This CDR3 contains 21 residues. V was pared by 3 bases and J by 0 bases, with 18 bases of the junction left unmatched. CDR1 and CDR2 from the germline V gene are LNHDA and SQIVND (reference sequence).

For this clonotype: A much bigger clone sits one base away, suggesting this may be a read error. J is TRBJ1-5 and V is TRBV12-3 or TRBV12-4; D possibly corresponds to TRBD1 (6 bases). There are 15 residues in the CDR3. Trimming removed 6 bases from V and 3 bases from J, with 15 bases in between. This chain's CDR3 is CASRSAGAFNQPQHF. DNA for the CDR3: TGTGCCAGCAGAAGCGCAGGGGCCTTCAATCAGCCCCAGCATTTT.

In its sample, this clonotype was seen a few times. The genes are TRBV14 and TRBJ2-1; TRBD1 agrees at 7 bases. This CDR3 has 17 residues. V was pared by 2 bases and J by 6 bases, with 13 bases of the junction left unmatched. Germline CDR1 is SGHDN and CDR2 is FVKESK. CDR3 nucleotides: TGTGCCAGCAGCCAATTCCGAACCGGGACAGTAAGCAATGAGCAGTTCTTC. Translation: CASSQFRTGTVSNEQFF. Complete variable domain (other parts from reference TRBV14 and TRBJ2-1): EAGVTQFPSHSVIEKGQTVTLRCDPISGHDNLYWYRRVMGKEIKFLLHFVKESKQDESGMPNNRFLAERTGGTYSTLKVQPAELEDSGVYFCASSQFRTGTVSNEQFFGPGTRLTVL.

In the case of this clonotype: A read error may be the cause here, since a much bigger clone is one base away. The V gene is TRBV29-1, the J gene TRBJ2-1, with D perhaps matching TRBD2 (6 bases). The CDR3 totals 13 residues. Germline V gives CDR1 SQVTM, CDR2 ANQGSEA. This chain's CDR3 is CSVGRGAYDEQFF. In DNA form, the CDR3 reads TGCAGCGTCGGGAGAGGCGCCTACGATGAGCAGTTCTTC.

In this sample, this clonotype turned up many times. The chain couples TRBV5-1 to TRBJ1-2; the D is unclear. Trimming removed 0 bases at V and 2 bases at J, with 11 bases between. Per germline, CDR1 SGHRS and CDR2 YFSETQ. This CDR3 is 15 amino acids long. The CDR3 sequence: CASSLVPGENYGYTF. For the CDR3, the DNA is TGCGCCAGCAGCTTGGTCCCAGGAGAAAACTATGGCTACACCTTC. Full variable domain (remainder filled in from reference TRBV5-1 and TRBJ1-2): KAGVTQTPRYLIKTRGQQVTLSCSPISGHRSVSWYQQTPGQGLQFLFEYFSETQRNKGNFPGRFSGRQFSNSRSEMNVSTLELGDSALYLCASSLVPGENYGYTFGSGTRLTVV.

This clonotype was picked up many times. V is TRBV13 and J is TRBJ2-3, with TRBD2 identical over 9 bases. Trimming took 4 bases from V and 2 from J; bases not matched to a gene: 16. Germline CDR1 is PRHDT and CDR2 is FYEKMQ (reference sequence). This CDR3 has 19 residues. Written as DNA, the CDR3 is TGTGCCAGCAGCTCCTCAGTGAAAGGAGCGGGGGGCGACACAGATACGCAGTATTTT. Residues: CASSSSVKGAGGDTDTQYF.

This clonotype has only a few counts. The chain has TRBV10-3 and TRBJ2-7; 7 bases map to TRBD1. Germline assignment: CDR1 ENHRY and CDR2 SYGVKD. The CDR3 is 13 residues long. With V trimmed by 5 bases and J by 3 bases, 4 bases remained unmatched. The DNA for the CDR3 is TGTGCCATCAGTAGGCCAGGGGGCTACGAGCAGTACTTC. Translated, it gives CAISRPGGYEQYF.

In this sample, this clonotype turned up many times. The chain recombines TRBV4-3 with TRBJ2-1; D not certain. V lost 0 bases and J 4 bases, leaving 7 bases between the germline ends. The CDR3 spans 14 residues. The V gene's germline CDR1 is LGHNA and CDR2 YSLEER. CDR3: CASSQERIYNEQFF. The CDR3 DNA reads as TGCGCCAGCAGCCAAGAAAGGATATACAATGAGCAGTTCTTC.

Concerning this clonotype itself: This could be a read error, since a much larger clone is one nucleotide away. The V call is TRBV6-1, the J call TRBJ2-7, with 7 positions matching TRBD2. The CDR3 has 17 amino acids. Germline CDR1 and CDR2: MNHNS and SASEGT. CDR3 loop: CASSEKTSSLFSYVQYF. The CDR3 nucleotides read TGTGCCAGCAGTGAAAAGACTAGCTCCCTTTTCTCCTACGTGCAGTACTTC.

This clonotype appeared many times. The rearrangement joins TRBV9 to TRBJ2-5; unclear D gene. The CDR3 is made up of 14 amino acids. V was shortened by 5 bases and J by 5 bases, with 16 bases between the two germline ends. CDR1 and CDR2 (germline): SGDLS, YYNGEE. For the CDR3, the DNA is TGTGCCAGCAGTCGGGCCAACTCCGGGGAGACCCAGTACTTC. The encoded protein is CASSRANSGETQYF.